This T cell receptor (beta chain) was captured in a study of regulatory T cells in long-lasting Graves disease. Study-wide results and caveats: Compared with new cases, persistent Graves' patients showed reduced TCR diversity.

The germline V gene encodes CDR1 SGHNT and CDR2 YENEEA. Trimming took off 0 bases at V and 0 bases at J, with 8 bases between the two ends. CDR3 size: 15 residues. The TCR beta library used iRepertoire HTBI primers with Arm-PCR amplification of CDR3. In TCRdb, the multiplex PCR reads were re-called with MiXCR into one record per CDR3 protein. This table has around 460,000 distinct CDR3 sequences, about 22% appearing once. This clonotype appeared many times. Its antigen is as yet unknown. Regarding time point: persistent/refractory GD, antithyroid drugs over 5 years with positive TRAb. PBMC RNA served as the TCR library source.

The sample consisted of peripheral blood mononuclear cells (PBMCs), taken when the disease was refractory, from a patient treated with antithyroid drugs. The chain recombines TRBV11-3 with TRBJ1-2; the D is unclear. The sequence was obtained from a female donor with Graves disease. The CDR3 DNA is TGTGCCAGCAGCTTAGACACAGACTCTAACTATGGCTACACCTTC. Residues: CASSLDTDSNYGYTF.